The present T cell receptor (beta chain) was sequenced within a study of PD-1 blockade in classical Hodgkin lymphoma. Findings of the study overall: The repertoire differences lack a defined cause, possibly disease activity or prior therapy. A reduction in baseline TCR diversity was reportedly seen in newly diagnosed patients relative to healthy donors.

As for time point: newly diagnosed, previously untreated cHL patient sample. Researchers report purifying CD4+ T cells from thawed PBMCs by magnetic negative selection. Untreated, newly diagnosed classical Hodgkin lymphoma PBMCs were used for comparison. The table came from immunoSEQ multiplex PCR; TCRdb's copy has only in-frame clones and leaves some out. The sample has more than 15,000 clones, approximately 90% seen once; the top ten hold 0.51%. V lost 6 bases and J lost 4, with 19 bases in between. Germline assignment: CDR1 SGHTA and CDR2 FQGNSA. The CDR3 spans 16 residues. In the case of this clone: What it binds is not known.

Sequenced material: CD4+ T cells from blood. The rearrangement joins TRBV7-2 to TRBJ1-5; a possible D gene is TRBD1 (5 bases). This receptor was taken from a human donor with classical Hodgkin lymphoma. The CDR3 region is CASRAGTPGSNQPQHF. CDR3 in DNA: TGTGCCAGCAGGGCCGGGACCCCTGGATCGAATCAGCCCCAGCATTTT.